This TCR beta chain was sequenced during a study of OX40 agonist ivuxolimab in advanced cancers. Whole-study context: Those treated in dose escalation had hepatocellular carcinoma, melanoma, renal cell cancer or head and neck cancer.

Profiling relied on immunoSEQ multiplex PCR, and the TCRdb table lists in-frame clones only, not all of them. The table lists 85,000 to 100,000 clones, approximately 94% of them singletons, with more than 0.15% in the top ten. Germline CDR1 and CDR2: MNHEY and SVGAGI. The CDR3 runs 13 residues. Trimming shortened V by 3 bases and J by 4 bases, and 9 bases separated the two germline ends. Systemic immunosuppression or a history of autoimmune disease excluded patients. This sample comprised CD4+ or CD8+ T cells sorted from blood, obtained in a trial of the OX40 agonist ivuxolimab. V gene TRBV6-5 combines with J gene TRBJ1-1, with D unclear. The sequence came from an adult with an advanced solid tumor such as melanoma, head and neck, liver or kidney cancer. The CDR3 DNA sequence: TGTGCCAGCAGTTATGAGGCAGCCACTGAAGCTTTCTTT. Translated: CASSYEAATEAFF.